Below are 10 T cell receptor beta chains sequenced from a single sample in a study of siplizumab effects on memory and regulatory T cells. TCRdb keeps only in-frame clones here, not all; method: immunoSEQ multiplex PCR. The repertoire consists of over 100,000 clones, with about 90% occurring once and the leading ten covering about 0.75%. Material: Tregs sorted from blood. Every receptor here comes from a human donor in good health.

The chain has TRBV27 and TRBJ2-1; a possible D gene is TRBD2 (7 bases). V was shortened by 6 bases and J by 9 bases, with 18 bases between the two germline ends. The CDR3 sequence is 14 residues long. The germline CDR1 and CDR2 sequences are MNHEY and SMNVEV (reference sequence). The CDR3 here is CASRPTGRAGEQFF. The DNA for the CDR3 is TGTGCCAGCAGGCCCACAGGGAGGGCGGGTGAGCAGTTCTTC.

The V gene is TRBV19, the J gene TRBJ1-3; D is ambiguous. Germline-derived CDR1 and CDR2 are LNHDA and SQIVND (reference sequence). V was clipped by 7 bases and J by 11 bases, with 21 bases between them. This CDR3 comprises 14 residues. The CDR3 bases are TGTGCCAGTAACCCCACATCTCTCGGAGGCGCCATATATTTT. Its translation: CASNPTSLGGAIYF.

This clone was detected only once. This rearrangement joins TRBV9 to TRBJ2-3, with 8 bases fitting TRBD1. This CDR3 region has 15 residues. The germline V gene has CDR1 SGDLS and CDR2 YYNGEE. V was pared by 3 bases and J by 3 bases, with 6 bases of the junction left unmatched. The chain's CDR3 is CASSADRGSTDTQYF. Here the CDR3 DNA reads TGTGCCAGCAGCGCCGACAGGGGATCTACAGATACGCAGTATTTT.

The chain employs TRBV5-1 and TRBJ2-3; TRBD2 agrees at 11 bases. The length of the CDR3 is 16 residues. Germline CDR1 reads SGHRS; CDR2 reads YFSETQ. Losses at the gene ends were 2 bases for V and 8 bases for J; bases not matched to a gene: 10. CDR3 bases: TGCGCCAGCAGCTTATCGGGACTAGCGGTGCGAGTTACGCAGTATTTT. It encodes CASSLSGLAVRVTQYF.

This clone was found once. This chain joins TRBV2 and TRBJ1-4; D perhaps matches TRBD1 (5 bases). Trimming left V 8 bases short and J 8 bases short, with 6 bases between. This CDR3 contains 10 residues. Per the germline V gene, CDR1 is SNHLY and CDR2 is FYNNEI. CDR3 sequence (DNA): TGTGCCAGCGCAGGGGAAAAACTGTTTTTT. It codes for CASAGEKLFF.

This chain links TRBV5-4 with TRBJ2-5; D is undetermined. Germline loops: CDR1 SGHNT, CDR2 YYREEE (reference sequence). This CDR3 is built from 13 residues. Trimming removed 5 bases at V and 5 bases at J, with 13 bases between. Here the CDR3 DNA reads TGTGCCAGCAGTATGGGTTCCGGGGAGACCCAGTACTTC. Its translation: CASSMGSGETQYF.

The chain carries TRBV6-5 and TRBJ2-1; 9 bases map to TRBD2. Germline lookup yields CDR1 MNHEY and CDR2 SVGAGI. Trimming took 5 bases from V and 2 from J; bases not matched to a gene: 4. This CDR3 is built from 15 residues. The CDR3 reads CASSILAGTYNEQFF. The CDR3 DNA follows: TGTGCCAGCAGTATCCTAGCGGGGACCTACAATGAGCAGTTCTTC.

V usage is TRBV5-4 and J usage is TRBJ1-2; D ambiguous. Germline loops: CDR1 SGHNT, CDR2 YYREEE (reference sequence). V shed 0 bases and J shed 5 bases, with 5 bases lying between them. The CDR3 is 12 residues long. This CDR3 is CASSLGPYGYTF. DNA of the CDR3: TGTGCCAGCAGCTTGGGTCCGTATGGCTACACCTTC. Looking up the rest from reference TRBV5-4 and TRBJ1-2 gives the full variable domain: ETGVTQSPTHLIKTRGQQVTLRCSSQSGHNTVSWYQQALGQGPQFIFQYYREEENGRGNFPPRFSGLQFPNYSSELNVNALELDDSALYLCASSLGPYGYTFGSGTRLTVV.

The chain links TRBV7-2 to TRBJ2-1; 10 positions match TRBD2. The CDR3 totals 15 residues. CDR1 and CDR2 (germline): SGHTA, FQGNSA. The V and J ends lost 5 bases and 4 bases, in that order; junction bases with no gene match: 5. The CDR3 nucleotides read TGTGCCAGCAGCCCTAGCGGGGGCCTATACAATGAGCAGTTCTTC. This translates into CASSPSGGLYNEQFF.

The CDR3 is CASSFGQGVDQPQHF. CDR3 nucleotides: TGTGCCAGCAGCTTTGGACAGGGCGTGGATCAGCCCCAGCATTTT. The chain joins TRBV5-4 to TRBJ1-5; the match to TRBD1 covers 8 bases. The CDR3 is 15 amino acids. Germline V CDR1 and CDR2: SGHNT, YYREEE (reference sequence). Trimming took 2 bases from V and 5 from J; bases not matched to a gene: 6. Using reference TRBV5-4 and TRBJ1-5 for the parts outside the CDR3, the full variable domain is ETGVTQSPTHLIKTRGQQVTLRCSSQSGHNTVSWYQQALGQGPQFIFQYYREEENGRGNFPPRFSGLQFPNYSSELNVNALELDDSALYLCASSFGQGVDQPQHFGDGTRLSIL.